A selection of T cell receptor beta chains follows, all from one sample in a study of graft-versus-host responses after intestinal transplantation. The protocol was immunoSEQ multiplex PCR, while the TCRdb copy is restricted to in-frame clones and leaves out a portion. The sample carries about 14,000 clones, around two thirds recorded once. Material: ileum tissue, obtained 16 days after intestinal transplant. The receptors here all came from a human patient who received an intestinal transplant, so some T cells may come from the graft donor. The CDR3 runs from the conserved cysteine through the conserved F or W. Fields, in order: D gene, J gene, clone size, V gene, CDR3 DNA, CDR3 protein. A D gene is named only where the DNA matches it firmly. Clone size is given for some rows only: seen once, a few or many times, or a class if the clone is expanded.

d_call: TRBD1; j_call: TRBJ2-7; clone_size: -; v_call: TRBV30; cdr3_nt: TGTGCCTGGAGTGTACTGAGAGGGGGCGCAGACGAACAGTACTTC; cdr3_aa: CAWSVLRGGADEQYF
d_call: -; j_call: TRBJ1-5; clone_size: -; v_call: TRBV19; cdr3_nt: TGTGCCAGTAGTTTACAGGGTAAGGGCAATCAGCCCCAGCATTTT; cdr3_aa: CASSLQGKGNQPQHF
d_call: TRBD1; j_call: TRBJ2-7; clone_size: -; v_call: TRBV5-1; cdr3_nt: TGCGCCAGCAGCTCCTTGACAGGGGACGAGCAGTACTTC; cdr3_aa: CASSSLTGDEQYF
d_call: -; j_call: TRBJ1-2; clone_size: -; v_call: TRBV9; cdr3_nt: TGTGCCAGCAGCGTAGTCGCACACCCCTATGGCTACACCTTC; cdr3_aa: CASSVVAHPYGYTF
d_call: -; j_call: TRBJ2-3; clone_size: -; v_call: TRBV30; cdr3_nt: TGTGCCTGGAGTAGGGGCTCTAGCACAGATACGCAGTATTTT; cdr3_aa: CAWSRGSSTDTQYF
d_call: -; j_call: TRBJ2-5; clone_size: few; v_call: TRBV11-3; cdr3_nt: TGTGCCAGCAGCCGCCAGGGGTCTGCGACCCAGTACTTC; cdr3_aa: CASSRQGSATQYF
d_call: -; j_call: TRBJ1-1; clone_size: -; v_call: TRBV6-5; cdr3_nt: TGTGCCAGACGGGGGAACACTGAAGCTTTCTTT; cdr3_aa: CARRGNTEAFF
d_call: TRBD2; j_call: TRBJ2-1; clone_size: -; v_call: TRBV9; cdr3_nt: TGTGCCAGCAGCGTTATCTCGGGGGGCAATGAGCAGTTCTTC; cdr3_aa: CASSVISGGNEQFF
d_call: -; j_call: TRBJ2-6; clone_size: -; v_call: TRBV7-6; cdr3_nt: TGTGCCAGTGGGCCCGGGGTCAGCTCTGGGGCCAACGTCCTGACTTTC; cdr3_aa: CASGPGVSSGANVLTF
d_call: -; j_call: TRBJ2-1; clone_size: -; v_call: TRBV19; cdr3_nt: TGTGCCAGTAGTGCCCACACCCGGAGCTCCTACAATGAGCAGTTCTTC; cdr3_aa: CASSAHTRSSYNEQFF
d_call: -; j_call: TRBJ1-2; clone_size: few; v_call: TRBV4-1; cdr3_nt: TGCGCCAGCAGCCAAGATGTGCGAAGTGGCTACACCTTC; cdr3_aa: CASSQDVRSGYTF
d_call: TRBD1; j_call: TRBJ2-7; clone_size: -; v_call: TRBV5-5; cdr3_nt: TGTGCCAGCAGCTTGGTGGGGACAGGGGTCCCGGTCGGCTACGAGCAGTACTTC; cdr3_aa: CASSLVGTGVPVGYEQYF
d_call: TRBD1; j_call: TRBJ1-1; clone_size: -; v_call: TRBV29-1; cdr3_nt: TGCAGCGTCCTACTCAGGGGGCTGACGAACACTGAAGCTTTCTTT; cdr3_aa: CSVLLRGLTNTEAFF
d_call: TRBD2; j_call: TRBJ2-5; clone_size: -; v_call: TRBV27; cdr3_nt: TGTGCCAGCAGCCCCCGGGGGGAAGAGACCCAGTACTTC; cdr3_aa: CASSPRGEETQYF
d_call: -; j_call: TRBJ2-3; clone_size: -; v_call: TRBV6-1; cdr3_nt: TGTGCCAGCAGTGAATTAGCGGGCACAGATACGCAGTATTTT; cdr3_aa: CASSELAGTDTQYF
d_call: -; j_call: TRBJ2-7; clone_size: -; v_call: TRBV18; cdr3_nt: TGTGCCAGCTCACCTATTATGAGTCCGACTAACTACGAGCAGTACTTC; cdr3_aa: CASSPIMSPTNYEQYF
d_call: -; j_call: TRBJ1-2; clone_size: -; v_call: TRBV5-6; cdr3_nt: TGTGCCAGCAGCCAAGGCCCAGGCGGGGACGCCAGGTTC; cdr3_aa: CASSQGPGGDARF
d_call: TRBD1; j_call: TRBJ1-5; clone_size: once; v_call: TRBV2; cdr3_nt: TGTGCCAGCAGTGGACAGGGGGGAGCTAACAATCAGCCCCAGCATTTT; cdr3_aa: CASSGQGGANNQPQHF
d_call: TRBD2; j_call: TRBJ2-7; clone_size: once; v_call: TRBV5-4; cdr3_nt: TGTGCCAGCAGCTTGATCGGGGGGTTAAATACCCCTTACGAGCAGTACTTC; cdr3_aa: CASSLIGGLNTPYEQYF
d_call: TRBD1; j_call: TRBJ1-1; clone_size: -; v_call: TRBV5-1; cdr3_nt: TGCGCCAGCAGCTTGGGCTGGGGACAGGGGGCACCTGAAGCTTTCTTT; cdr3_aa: CASSLGWGQGAPEAFF
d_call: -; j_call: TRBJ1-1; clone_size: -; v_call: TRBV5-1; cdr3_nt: TGCGCCAGCAGCTTGGCGACAGTTAACACTGAAGCTTTCTTT; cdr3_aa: CASSLATVNTEAFF
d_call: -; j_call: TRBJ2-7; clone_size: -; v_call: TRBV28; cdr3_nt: TGTGCCAGCGGGAGCTTACTCGAGCAGTACTTC; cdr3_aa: CASGSLLEQYF
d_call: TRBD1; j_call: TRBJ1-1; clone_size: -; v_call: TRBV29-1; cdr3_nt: TGCAGCGTTATAACAGGGGGCACTGAAGCTTTCTTT; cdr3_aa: CSVITGGTEAFF
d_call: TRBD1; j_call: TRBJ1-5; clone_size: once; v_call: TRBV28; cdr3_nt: TGTGCCAGCAGTTCTCGCCGGGACAGGCCTCAGCCCCAGCATTTT; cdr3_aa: CASSSRRDRPQPQHF
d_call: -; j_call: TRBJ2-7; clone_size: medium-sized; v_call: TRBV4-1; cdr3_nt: TGCGCCAGCAGCCTGCAGGGGGGCTACGAGCAGTACTTC; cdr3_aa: CASSLQGGYEQYF
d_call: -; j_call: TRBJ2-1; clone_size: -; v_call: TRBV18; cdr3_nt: TGTGCCAGCTCACCCCATGTAGCGGCCTCCTACAATGAGCAGTTCTTC; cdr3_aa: CASSPHVAASYNEQFF
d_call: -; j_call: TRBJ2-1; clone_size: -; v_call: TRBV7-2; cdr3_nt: TGTGCCAGCAGCCCGACCCAGGGGATCTACAATGAGCAGTTCTTC; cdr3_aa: CASSPTQGIYNEQFF
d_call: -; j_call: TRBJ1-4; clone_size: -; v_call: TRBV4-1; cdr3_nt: TGCGCCAGCAGCCAAGAGGGCAGGGGTGGCGAAAAACTGTTTTTT; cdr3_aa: CASSQEGRGGEKLFF
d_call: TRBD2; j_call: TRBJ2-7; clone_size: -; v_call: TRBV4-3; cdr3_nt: TGCGCCAGCAGCCAAGATTGGAGCGGGGGACCGTACTACGAGCAGTACTTC; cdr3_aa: CASSQDWSGGPYYEQYF
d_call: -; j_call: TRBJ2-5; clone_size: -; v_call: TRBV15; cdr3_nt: TGTGCCACCAGCGGCCAGACAGGCCCGCAAGAGACCCAGTACTTC; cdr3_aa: CATSGQTGPQETQYF
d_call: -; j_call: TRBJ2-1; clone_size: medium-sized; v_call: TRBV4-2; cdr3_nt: TGTGCCAGCAGCCAAGACCCTCTCCGCGGCCGGACCTACAATGAGCAGTTCTTC; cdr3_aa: CASSQDPLRGRTYNEQFF
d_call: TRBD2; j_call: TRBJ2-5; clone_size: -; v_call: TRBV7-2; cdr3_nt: TGTGCCAGCAGCGAAACTAGCGGGAGTTACATGTGGTTTGAAGAGACCCAGTACTTC; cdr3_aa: CASSETSGSYMWFEETQYF
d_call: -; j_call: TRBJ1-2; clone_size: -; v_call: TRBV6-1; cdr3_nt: TGTGCCAGCAGCCTTGCCGGTACAGGGATCTATGGCTACACCTTC; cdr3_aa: CASSLAGTGIYGYTF
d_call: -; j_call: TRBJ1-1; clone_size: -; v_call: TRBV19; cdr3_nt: TGTGCCAGTAGGATACAGGGTGGATTCGCTGAAGCTTTCTTT; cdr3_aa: CASRIQGGFAEAFF